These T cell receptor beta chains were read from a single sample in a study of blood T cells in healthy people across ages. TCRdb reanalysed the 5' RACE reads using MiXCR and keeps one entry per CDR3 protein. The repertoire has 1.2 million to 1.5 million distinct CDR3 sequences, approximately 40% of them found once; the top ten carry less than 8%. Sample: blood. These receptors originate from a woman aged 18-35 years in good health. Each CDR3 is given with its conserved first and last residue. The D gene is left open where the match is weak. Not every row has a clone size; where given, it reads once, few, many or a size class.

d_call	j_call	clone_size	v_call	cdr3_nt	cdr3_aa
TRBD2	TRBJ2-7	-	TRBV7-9	TGTGCCAGCAGCTTAGCCAAGCGGGGTATCGACGAGCAGTACTTC	CASSLAKRGIDEQYF
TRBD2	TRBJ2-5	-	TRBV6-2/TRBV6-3	TGTGCCAGCAGGCTCGGACTAGCGGGAGGCGAGACCCAGTACTTC	CASRLGLAGGETQYF
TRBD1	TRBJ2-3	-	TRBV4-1	TGCGCCAGCAGCCAAGAATACAGGGGGCGAGGCACAGATACGCAGTATTTT	CASSQEYRGRGTDTQYF
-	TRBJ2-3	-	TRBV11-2	TGTGCCAGCGGCTTAGCGCCAGGGGAACCTGCTAGCACAGATACGCAGTATTTT	CASGLAPGEPASTDTQYF
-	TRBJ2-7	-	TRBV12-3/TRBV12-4	TGTGCCAGCAGTGGACTACTCTACGAGCAGTACTTC	CASSGLLYEQYF
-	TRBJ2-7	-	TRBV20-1	TGCAGTGCTAGAGATGGGCAGGGGGGCTTCCACGAGCAGTACTTC	CSARDGQGGFHEQYF
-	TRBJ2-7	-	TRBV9	TGTGCCAGCAGCGTCGAGCCGACAGCCTACTCCTACGAGCAGTACTTC	CASSVEPTAYSYEQYF
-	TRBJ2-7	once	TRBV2	TGTGCCACCGTGAGGCCAGACGGGCTCTACGAGCAGTACTTC	CATVRPDGLYEQYF
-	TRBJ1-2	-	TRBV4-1	TGCGCCAGCAGCCAAGATGCCCCCCCGGGTGGGGGCTCGCGCTACACCTTC	CASSQDAPPGGGSRYTF
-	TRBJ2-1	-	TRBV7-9	TGTGCCAGCAGCTTATCCGGCAATGCCCTAAATGAGCAGTTCTTC	CASSLSGNALNEQFF
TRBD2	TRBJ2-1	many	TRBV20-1	TGCAGTGCTAGGGGGCTAGCGGGAACCAATGAGCAGTTCTTC	CSARGLAGTNEQFF
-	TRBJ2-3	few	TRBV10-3	TGTGCCATCAGTGAGTCGAGTAGCACAGATACGCAGTATTTT	CAISESSSTDTQYF
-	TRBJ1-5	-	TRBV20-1	TGCAGTGCTAGTGAAAGGACCCCAAGCAATCAGCCCCAGCATTTT	CSASERTPSNQPQHF
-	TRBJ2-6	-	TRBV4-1	TGCGCCAGCAGCCAAGAGGGTCTGTTCTCTGGGGCCAACGTCCTGACTTTC	CASSQEGLFSGANVLTF
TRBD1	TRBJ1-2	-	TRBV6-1	TGTGCCAGCAGTGTACCGGGACAGCGGCGTGGCTACACCTTC	CASSVPGQRRGYTF
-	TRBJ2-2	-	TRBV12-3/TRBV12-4	TGTGCCAGCAGTCCGTACCTGCAAAACACCGGGGAGCTGTTTTTT	CASSPYLQNTGELFF
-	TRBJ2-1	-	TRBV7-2	TGTGCCAGCAGCCCCCATGCGGGGTCTGGGGAGTTCTTC	CASSPHAGSGEFF
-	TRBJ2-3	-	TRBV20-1	TGCAGTGCTAGTAGGGCGGAGCCAGATACGCAGTATTTT	CSASRAEPDTQYF
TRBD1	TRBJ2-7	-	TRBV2	TGTGCCGTCCCCACGGGACAGGGTGTCCACGAGCAGTACTTC	CAVPTGQGVHEQYF
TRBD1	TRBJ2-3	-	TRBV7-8	TGTGCCAGCAGCTCATGGACAGGGGGTACAGATACGCAGTATTTT	CASSSWTGGTDTQYF
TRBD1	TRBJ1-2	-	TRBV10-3	TGTGCCTTCCGGGACAGGGGAAGAGCTAACTATGGCTACACCTTC	CAFRDRGRANYGYTF
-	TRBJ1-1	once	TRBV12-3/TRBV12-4	TGTGCCAGAAGTTTCAACCGGGACACCAGAGCTTTCTTT	CARSFNRDTRAFF
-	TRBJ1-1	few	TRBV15	TGTGCCACCAGCAGAGGTCCTCCGGAATGGGAAGCTTTCTTT	CATSRGPPEWEAFF
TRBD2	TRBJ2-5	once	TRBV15	TGTGCCACCAGCAGAGATCTAGCGGGGGGACAAGAGACCCAGTACTTC	CATSRDLAGGQETQYF
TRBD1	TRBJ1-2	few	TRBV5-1	TGCGCCAGCAGCAAGGACAGGTCCAAGGTTGGCTACACCTTC	CASSKDRSKVGYTF
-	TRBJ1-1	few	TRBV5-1	TGCGCCAGCAGCTTCCATACCGACACTGAAGCTTTCTTT	CASSFHTDTEAFF
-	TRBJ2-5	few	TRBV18	TGTGCCAGCTCCCCGGACAGACTAGGCCAAGAGACCCAGTACTTC	CASSPDRLGQETQYF
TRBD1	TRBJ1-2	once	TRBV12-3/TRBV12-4	TGTGCCAGCAGCCATTGTGACAGGGTCGATGGCTACACCTTC	CASSHCDRVDGYTF
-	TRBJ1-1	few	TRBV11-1	TGTGCCAGCAGCTTGTTGCGTGGGTCTGAAGCTTTCTTT	CASSLLRGSEAFF
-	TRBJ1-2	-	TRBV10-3	TGTGCCATCAGTGAGGGCAGCTCCTATGGCTACACCTTC	CAISEGSSYGYTF
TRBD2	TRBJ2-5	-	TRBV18	TGTGCCAGCTCACCACCGGTCGGGGGGGCCCTGTACTTC	CASSPPVGGALYF
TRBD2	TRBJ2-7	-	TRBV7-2	TGTGCCAGCAGATTAGCCGGGACTAGCCCCCACGAGCAGTACTTC	CASRLAGTSPHEQYF
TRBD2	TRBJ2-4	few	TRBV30	TGTGCCTGGAGTGTAAGGAAAGCGGGGGGTTTGGACATTCAGTACTTC	CAWSVRKAGGLDIQYF
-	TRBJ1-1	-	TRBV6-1	TGTGCCAGCAGTGATTCGGAGAGTCTTACTGAAGCTTTCTTT	CASSDSESLTEAFF
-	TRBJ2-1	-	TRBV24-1	TGTGCCACCAGTGATCCCGAGACTGACCTCTCCTACAATGGGCAGTTCTTC	CATSDPETDLSYNGQFF
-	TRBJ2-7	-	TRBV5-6	TGTGCCAGCAGCCCTGGGGCGCTAGCTCGTTACGAGCAGTACTTC	CASSPGALARYEQYF
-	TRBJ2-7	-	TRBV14	TGTGCCAGCAGCCAACACCTGACAGGGAGGTCTGAGACCAAGTACTTC	CASSQHLTGRSETKYF
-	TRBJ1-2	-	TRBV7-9	TGTGCCAGCAGCTCACGTGAGGGGAAGGTTAACTATGGCTACACCTTC	CASSSREGKVNYGYTF
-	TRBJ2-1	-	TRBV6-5	TGTGCCAGCAGTTACAACTCCTACAATGAGCAGTTCTTC	CASSYNSYNEQFF
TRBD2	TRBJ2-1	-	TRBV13	TGTGCCAGCAGCGGATGGGGACTAGCGGGGGGGCGCCAGCTTTACAATGAGCAGTTCTTC	CASSGWGLAGGRQLYNEQFF
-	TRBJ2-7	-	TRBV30	TGTGCCGGGGTGAGCGCCTACGAGCAGTACTTC	CAGVSAYEQYF
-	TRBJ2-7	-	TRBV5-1	TGCGCCAGCAGCTATCCCGGGACGGTAGCCTACGAGCAGTACTTC	CASSYPGTVAYEQYF
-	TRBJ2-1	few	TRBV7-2	TGTGCCAGTAGCTTAGGCGGGATGAAGTTCTTC	CASSLGGMKFF
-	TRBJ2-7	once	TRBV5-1	TGCGCCAGCAGCTTGGTTAGCGAGGATGAGCAGTACTTC	CASSLVSEDEQYF
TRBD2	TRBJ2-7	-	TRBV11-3	TGTGCCAGCAGCCCAGCGGGAAAGATCCACGAGCAGTACTTC	CASSPAGKIHEQYF
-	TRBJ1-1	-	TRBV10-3	TGTGCCATCAGTGAGGACACCATGAACACTGAAGCTTTCTTT	CAISEDTMNTEAFF
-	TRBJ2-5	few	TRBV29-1	TGCAGCGTTGCGGTCCAAGAGACCCAGTACTTC	CSVAVQETQYF
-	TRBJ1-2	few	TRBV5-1	TGCGCCAGCAGCCCCGCTGAGCGGATACTATCTAACTATGGCTACACCTTC	CASSPAERILSNYGYTF
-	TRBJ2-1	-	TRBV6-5	TGTGCCAGCAGTGACGGCAGGGTGAATGAGCAGTTCTTC	CASSDGRVNEQFF
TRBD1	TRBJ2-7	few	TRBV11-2	TGTGCCAGCAGCTTTGGACAGGGGGCGAATTACGAGCAGTACTTC	CASSFGQGANYEQYF
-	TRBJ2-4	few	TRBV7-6	TGTGCCAGCAGCTTAGCGCACGAACAACCAGAGCAGTACTTC	CASSLAHEQPEQYF
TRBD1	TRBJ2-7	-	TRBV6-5	TGTGCCAGCACACGGGGTGGGACAGGGGGATACGAGCAGTACTTC	CASTRGGTGGYEQYF
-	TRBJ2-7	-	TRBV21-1	TGCGCGCACCGCCACGAGCAGTACTTC	CAHRHEQYF
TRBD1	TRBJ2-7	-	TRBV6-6	TGTGCCAGCAGGACCGGGACAGGGCCATACTACGAGCAGTACTTC	CASRTGTGPYYEQYF
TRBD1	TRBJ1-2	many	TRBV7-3	TGTGCCAGCAGCCCCAGGGACAGCTATGGCTACACCTTC	CASSPRDSYGYTF
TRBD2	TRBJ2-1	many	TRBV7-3	TGTGCCAGCAGCTTAAGGCGGGGGGCTGAGCAGTTCTTC	CASSLRRGAEQFF
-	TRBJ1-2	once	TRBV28	TGTGCCAGCAGTTCCCGACAGCACTATGGCTACACCTTC	CASSSRQHYGYTF
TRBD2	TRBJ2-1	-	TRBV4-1	TGCGCCAGCAGCCAAGGGACTAGCGGGGGGGCGTTCTACAATGAGCAGTTCTTC	CASSQGTSGGAFYNEQFF